This T cell receptor (beta chain) was retrieved from a study of hypomethylating agent response in myelodysplastic syndrome (dated by TCRdb to the early 2020s). Study-wide context: The hypomethylating agent given was azacitidine in about 70% of the 11 patients and decitabine in 3 of 11 patients. TET2 mutation was identified most frequently, being present in about 50% of the 11 patients. Of the myelodysplastic syndrome patients in the cohort, eight to ten were male and 2 were female. Response was defined as complete response or hematologic improvement, and patients who met neither criterion were classified as non-responders. Roughly 6 patients responded with complete response or hematologic improvement, and about five patients were non-responders. A mean patient age of around 70 +/- 6 years was recorded, and a diploid cytogenetic profile was observed most commonly. Study-level results and caveats: Only 11 patients were analyzed, making the cohort small. The healthy control donors were not matched in age to the MDS patients, and this mismatch could have affected the comparison between MDS and healthy donors. Possible recognition of novel MDS antigens by the shared GLIPH2 clusters was not confirmed, and experimental validation of that possible recognition is needed. Responders more often showed novel clonotypes emerging, while non-responders displayed more contracted clonotypes after treatment. Richness, rarefaction diversity and clonality did not change significantly after hypomethylating agent treatment, across all patients or within response groups.

Turning to this clone: Its binding antigen is unknown. Base qualities were left out, and no much larger clone turns up one base away.

Bulk bone marrow was analyzed without sorting T-cell subsets. TCR beta CDR3 regions were immunosequenced from bone marrow of 11 myelodysplastic syndrome patients before and after hypomethylating agent therapy. Each patient contributed a baseline bone marrow plus two to three bone marrows at different post-treatment timepoints for longitudinal repertoire tracking. Genomic DNA was extracted from whole bone marrow, and quality was checked by TapeStation, NanoDrop OneC and PicoGreen assays. CDR1 and CDR2 are read off the germline V gene as SQVTM and ANQGSEA. Trimming accounts for 3 bases at V and 2 bases at J, while the number of junction bases matched to no gene is 4. The CDR3 holds 14 amino acids from the cysteine to the phenylalanine. Only the CDR3 DNA stays, 42 bases, in frame from base 1. Receptor amplification or capture employed the immunoSEQ multiplex PCR assay. Survey resolution was applied, with two replicates of about 200 ng each being run for a total of 400 ng of DNA per sample. Rearranged TCRB sequences in genomic DNA were detected with the hsTCRB kit using multiplex PCR primers targeting V and J genes. In the first PCR, the CDR3 region was amplified for about 30 cycles with the QIAGEN Multiplex PCR Kit. An 8-cycle second PCR added sample barcodes and Illumina adapters to each replicate. A QuantStudio 6 together with the KAPA library quantification kit was used to quantify the pooled libraries. About 14 pM of pooled libraries was sequenced on an Illumina MiSeq using 156-cycle single-end reads plus a 15-cycle index read. Per the source publication's procedure: VDJdb annotation flagged roughly 1.8% of 168,753 unique clonotypes as previously reported viral-epitope-specific. The immunoSEQ Data Assistant and immunoSEQ Analyzer converted raw reads into normalized, annotated TCRB repertoires. Clonotypes were analyzed with BioAnalyzer and version 0.6.5 of the immunarch R package. Before richness was estimated, every repertoire was downsampled to match the clone count of the smallest repertoire. Clonotypes were sorted into expanded, contracted or novel categories with Fisher's exact tests, where novel meant the clonotype had zero frequency before treatment. Significantly changed CDR3 beta sequences were clustered with GLIPH2 using simulation_depth=1000 and kmer_min_depth=3, and CDR3s shorter than five residues were excluded. As stored in TCRdb, this immuneACCESS dataset retains in-frame rearrangements with V and J assigned. A fraction of the clones does not appear; measured against another copy, unresolved V genes explain less than half of the discrepancy, and the remainder lacks a known reason. V, J and clone size reflect that table, while D and trimming were determined from the DNA. In all, the sample holds approximately 4,400 clones, and about four fifths of those were seen once. The ten largest account for about 25% of the sample.

The clonotype was recovered from a human donor with myelodysplastic syndrome. The sample here was bone marrow, taken before or after starting hypomethylating agent treatment for myelodysplastic syndrome (not recorded which). The chain joins TRBV29-1 to TRBJ2-3; 8 central nucleotides agree with TRBD1. The nucleotides are TGCAGCGTTGACGGGCAGGGGGCCACAGATACGCAGTATTTT. Protein translation: CSVDGQGATDTQYF.